This T cell receptor (beta chain) originates from a study of OX40 agonist ivuxolimab in advanced cancers. Study-level results: CD8+ T cells averaged more expanded clones than CD4+. Among the lowest levels of clonal expansion were found in partial responders at 0.1-3.0 mg/kg.

Some clones are missing from TCRdb's copy, which holds only in-frame ones; the method was immunoSEQ multiplex PCR. Among under 80,000 clones listed, around 84% were seen once. Any history of autoimmune disease or systemic immunosuppression disqualified patients. In regard to this clone: Its antigen is undetermined.

This CDR3 contains 16 residues. Losses at the gene ends were 6 bases for V and 1 base for J; bases not matched to a gene: 9. The germline V gene has CDR1 MDHEN and CDR2 SYDVKM. The genes are TRBV28 and TRBJ2-1; 7 bases match TRBD1. This receptor was identified in an adult with an advanced solid tumor such as melanoma, head and neck, liver or kidney cancer. The sample was CD4+ or CD8+ T cells sorted from blood, taken in a trial of the OX40 agonist ivuxolimab. In DNA, the CDR3 is TGTGCCAGCAGCTTTAGGGGGCTAGGTTCCTACAATGAGCAGTTCTTC. Residues: CASSFRGLGSYNEQFF.